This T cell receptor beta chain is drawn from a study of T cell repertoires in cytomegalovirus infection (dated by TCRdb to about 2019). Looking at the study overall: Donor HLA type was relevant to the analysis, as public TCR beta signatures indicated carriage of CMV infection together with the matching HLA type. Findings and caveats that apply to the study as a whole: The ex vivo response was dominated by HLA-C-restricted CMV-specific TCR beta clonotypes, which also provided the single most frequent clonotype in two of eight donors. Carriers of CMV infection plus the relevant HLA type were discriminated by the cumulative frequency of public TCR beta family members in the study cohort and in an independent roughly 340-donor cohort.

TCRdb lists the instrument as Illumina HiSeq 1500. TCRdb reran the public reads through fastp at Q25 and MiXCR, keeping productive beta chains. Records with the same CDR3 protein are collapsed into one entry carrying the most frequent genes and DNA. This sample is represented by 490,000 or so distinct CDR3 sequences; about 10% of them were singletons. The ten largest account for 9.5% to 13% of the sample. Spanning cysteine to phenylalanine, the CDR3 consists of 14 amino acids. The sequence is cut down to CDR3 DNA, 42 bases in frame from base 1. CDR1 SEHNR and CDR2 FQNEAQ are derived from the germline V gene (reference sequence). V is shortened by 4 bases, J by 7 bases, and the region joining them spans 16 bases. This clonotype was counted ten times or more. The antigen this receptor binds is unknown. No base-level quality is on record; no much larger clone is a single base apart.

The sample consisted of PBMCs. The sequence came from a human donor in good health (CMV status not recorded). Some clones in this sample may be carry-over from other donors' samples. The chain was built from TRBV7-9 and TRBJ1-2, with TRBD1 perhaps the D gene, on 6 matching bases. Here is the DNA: TGTGCCAGCAGCTGGGCGGGGGGCCTCGGTGGCTACACCTTC. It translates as CASSWAGGLGGYTF.